This T cell receptor (beta chain) came from a study of cytomegalovirus exposure and HLA in healthy donors. General observations from the study: It was reported that the classifier diagnosed cytomegalovirus status with high specificity and sensitivity in both the original and validation cohorts. About 87% or about 30% of the time was how often most TCR beta V segments were productive, according to an earlier analysis. A later analysis showed HLA-associated TCR beta chains outstripping equally common others in clonal expansion. In a later analysis, an Asian-associated ancestry cluster reportedly showed fewer N-insertions than the roughly 700-donor mean.

This clone was seen once. Its matching antigen is unknown. The primer mix had 60 Vbeta and 13 Jbeta primers. Profiling relied on immunoSEQ multiplex PCR, and the TCRdb table lists in-frame clones only, not all of them. The table lists roughly 200,000 clones, roughly 70% of them singletons, with around 2.6% in the top ten. This CDR3 region has 16 residues. In germline, CDR1 is SGHRS, CDR2 YFSETQ. V trimming: 6 bases; J trimming: 0 bases; junction bases outside the gene matches: 6. The chain is built from TRBV5-1 and TRBJ2-7; 13 nucleotides match TRBD2. Sequenced material: PBMCs. This TCR was sampled from a man aged 35-49 years in good health and CMV-seropositive. The CDR3 nucleotides read TGCGCCAGCACCCCGGGACTAGCGGGGAGCTCCTACGAGCAGTACTTC. This sequence encodes CASTPGLAGSSYEQYF.